The next 7 T cell receptor beta chains were all read from a single sample in a study of T cells in localized non-small cell lung cancer (TCRdb year 2020). Receptors were amplified or captured by the immunoSEQ multiplex PCR assay. TCRdb re-hosts the immuneACCESS table, in-frame sequences only. Its copies lack some clones; in the studies checked, an unresolved V gene accounts for under half of them, and the cause for the rest is not known. The sample has roughly 64,000 clones on record, about four fifths of them singletons. The top ten hold approximately 4.5% of the sample. Specimen: PBMCs, collected before any cancer treatment. These receptors came from a man aged 35-69 years with stage II lung adenocarcinoma.

To note about this clone: Distinct nucleotide sequences in the sample also encode this CDR3. The rearrangement joins TRBV27 to TRBJ2-3, with 9 bases that match TRBD2. The CDR3 covers 13 residues. Trimming removed 6 bases from V and 5 bases from J; junction bases left unmatched: 3. CDR1 and CDR2 (germline): MNHEY, SMNVEV (reference sequence). In DNA, the CDR3 is TGTGCCAGCAGGGCACTAGCGGGAGATACGCAGTATTTT. Protein: CASRALAGDTQYF.

The V call is TRBV7-8, the J call TRBJ1-2; D unresolved. Trimming left V 5 bases short and J 7 bases short, with 14 bases between. The CDR3 runs to 13 residues. In germline, CDR1 is SGHVS, CDR2 FQNEAQ. CDR3 sequence: CASSPDLTVGYTF. The CDR3 DNA follows: TGTGCCAGCAGCCCGGACTTGACTGTTGGCTACACCTTC.

The rearrangement joins TRBV5-1 to TRBJ2-1; D is unclear. Germline CDR1 and CDR2: SGHRS and YFSETQ. This CDR3 is built from 16 residues. V lost 0 bases to trimming and J lost 0 bases, with 10 bases between them. The CDR3: CASSLEVTSSYNEQFF. The CDR3 nucleotides are TGCGCCAGCAGCTTGGAGGTCACAAGCTCCTACAATGAGCAGTTCTTC.

This clone was counted only a few times. The V call is TRBV7-8, the J call TRBJ2-1; the match to TRBD1 covers 8 bases. The CDR3 is 13 residues long. The V gene end was trimmed by 5 bases and the J gene end by 7 bases; junction bases not matched to a gene: 4. CDR1 is SGHVS, CDR2 FQNEAQ, per germline. The CDR3 region has the DNA TGTGCCAGCAGCACGGACAGGGCGAATGAGCAGTTCTTC. Its protein product is CASSTDRANEQFF.

The table lists this clone with a count of one. The V gene is TRBV2, the J gene TRBJ2-5, with D possibly TRBD2 on 6 matching bases. V dropped 4 bases and J dropped 2 bases, with 11 bases sitting between them. There are 14 residues in the CDR3. CDR1 SNHLY and CDR2 FYNNEI come from the germline V gene. The CDR3 sequence: CASSGVGGQETQYF. In DNA form, the CDR3 reads TGTGCCAGCAGTGGAGTCGGGGGACAAGAGACCCAGTACTTC.

This chain joins TRBV18 and TRBJ2-1; TRBD2 aligns across 9 bases. The CDR3 sequence is 16 residues long. J was trimmed by 5 bases and V by 1 base; bases with no gene match: 6. Germline CDR1 is KGHSH and CDR2 is LQKENI. This CDR3 is CASSPRLLAGDNEQFF. The CDR3 DNA follows: TGTGCCAGCTCACCACGACTACTAGCGGGCGACAATGAGCAGTTCTTC.

This rearrangement joins TRBV7-2 to TRBJ1-4; TRBD1 agrees at 9 bases. V shed 4 bases and J 13 bases; nucleotides not matched to a gene: 7. The length of the CDR3 is 13 residues. CDR1 and CDR2 from the germline V gene are SGHTA and FQGNSA. The CDR3 loop is CASSSIGGQGLFF. As DNA, the CDR3 is TGTGCCAGCAGCTCTATAGGGGGACAGGGACTGTTTTTT.